The T cell receptor beta chain described here comes from a study of T cell responses to AZD1222 COVID-19 vaccine. Study-wide findings and caveats: Dominant at 160-218 and 743-854, vaccine-associated CD4 TCRs also spanned spike.

Measured with immunoSEQ multiplex PCR; TCRdb has only the in-frame clones, and not every one. The sample consists of 150,000 or so clones, 92% of them appearing once. Notes on this clone: What it binds is unknown.

The sequence came from an adult who received the AZD1222 COVID-19 vaccine. The sample in question was peripheral blood, obtained 28 days after the second AZD1222 dose.

The CDR3: CASSLSPGTGRSGELFF. The CDR3 coding sequence is TGTGCCAGCAGTTTATCGCCCGGGACAGGGAGGTCCGGGGAGCTGTTTTTT. This rearrangement joins TRBV27 to TRBJ2-2, with 9 bases that match TRBD1. Germline CDR1 reads MNHEY; CDR2 reads SMNVEV (reference sequence). The CDR3 runs 17 residues. The ends lost 0 bases at V and 6 bases at J; junction bases unmatched: 8.